The clone carrying this T cell receptor (beta chain) was seen just once. Its antigen is undetermined. This sample stems from a study of PD-L1 blockade in urothelial cancer. Overall study context: Men with urothelial cancer arising in the bladder made up about 90% of the roughly 30 patients.

Sequencing was performed with immunoSEQ multiplex PCR; in TCRdb, only in-frame clones are kept and a portion is missing. The table records tens of thousands of clones, around 83% of them present only once. The CDR3 has 12 amino acids. V was cut by 4 bases and J by 4 bases, with 9 bases left in between. Germline loops: CDR1 SGHRS, CDR2 YFSETQ. The sample's time point: pretreatment peripheral blood. Study outcomes and limitations: Expansion of tumor-associated blood clones at 3 weeks was greater in durable-benefit patients. A pretreatment blood TCR clonality that fell below the median predicted better progression-free and overall survival.

The TCR sequence derives from a woman aged 65 to 85 with urothelial cancer. This sample comprised PBMCs, obtained around atezolizumab (anti-PD-L1) treatment. The chain links TRBV5-1 to TRBJ2-7, with a tentative D call TRBD1 (5 bases). The DNA of the CDR3 is TGCGCCAGCAGCCTGCAGGGTTACGAGCAGTACTTC. Amino acid sequence: CASSLQGYEQYF. Based on the CDR3 plus reference TRBV5-1 and TRBJ2-7, the full variable domain is KAGVTQTPRYLIKTRGQQVTLSCSPISGHRSVSWYQQTPGQGLQFLFEYFSETQRNKGNFPGRFSGRQFSNSRSEMNVSTLELGDSALYLCASSLQGYEQYFGPGTRLTVT.